What follows are 20 T cell receptor beta chains derived from one specimen sequenced in a study of T cell changes during pregnancy in multiple sclerosis. Clones were sequenced by immunoSEQ multiplex PCR, and TCRdb holds only the in-frame ones, with some missing. The top ten hold more than 8.5% of the sample, which has 40,000 or so clones, around 90% seen once. Here the sequenced sample was CD8+ T cells from peripheral blood mononuclear cells, taken in the first trimester of pregnancy. All receptors derive from a female donor with multiple sclerosis, enrolled in a pregnancy study.

This clone turned up a few times. J is TRBJ1-1 and V is TRBV30, with D perhaps matching TRBD1 (5 bases). CDR1 is GTSNPN, CDR2 SVGIG, per germline (reference sequence). V dropped 5 bases and J dropped 5 bases, with 21 bases sitting between them. CDR3 length: 15 residues. The chain's CDR3 is CAWGTGTPGGTEAFF. In DNA, the CDR3 is TGTGCCTGGGGGACCGGGACGCCTGGAGGGACTGAAGCTTTCTTT.

The gene calls are TRBV7-6 and TRBJ2-7, with 9 bases identical to TRBD2. The CDR3 totals 15 residues. CDR1 SGHVS and CDR2 FNYEAQ come from the germline V gene. The V gene end was trimmed by 4 bases and the J gene end by 2 bases; junction bases not matched to a gene: 6. For the CDR3, the DNA is TGTGCCAGCAGCTACGCTAGCGGGATTACCTACGAGCAGTACTTC. It yields the protein CASSYASGITYEQYF.

This chain joins TRBV4-1 and TRBJ1-6, with TRBD1 as a possible D gene (5 bases). The germline gives CDR1 MGHRA, CDR2 YSYEKL. V was pared by 3 bases and J by 7 bases, with 16 bases between. The CDR3 totals 16 residues. The CDR3 DNA reads TGCGCCAGCAGCCAGACTTTGACAGCTTTGAATTCACCCCTCCACTTT. Translation: CASSQTLTALNSPLHF.

V usage is TRBV2 and J usage is TRBJ2-7; 8 bases fit TRBD1. Looked up from germline, CDR1 is SNHLY and CDR2 is FYNNEI. CDR3 length: 14 residues. The ends lost 11 bases at V and 2 bases at J; junction bases unmatched: 11. The CDR3, as DNA: TGTGCCGGTGAACCGAGACAGGGGCCCTACGAGCAGTACTTC. Protein product: CAGEPRQGPYEQYF.

The rearrangement uses TRBV4-1 and TRBJ2-2; TRBD2 aligns across 7 bases. The CDR3 extends over 15 amino acids. Trimming removed 11 bases from V and 2 bases from J; junction bases left unmatched: 11. Germline V gene lookup returns CDR1 MGHRA and CDR2 YSYEKL. In nucleotides, the CDR3 is TGCGCCGGCGGGCGGGGAGGGGATAACACCGGGGAGCTGTTTTTT. Protein: CAGGRGGDNTGELFF.

J is TRBJ2-1 and V is TRBV4-2, with TRBD2 identical over 10 bases. This CDR3 region has 16 residues. Germline V gene lookup returns CDR1 LGHNA and CDR2 YNFKEQ. The V and J ends lost 1 base and 4 bases, in that order; junction bases with no gene match: 4. CDR3 sequence: CASSQGEAGGYNEQFF. The DNA of the CDR3 is TGTGCCAGCAGCCAAGGGGAAGCGGGGGGGTACAATGAGCAGTTCTTC.

This rearrangement joins TRBV5-1 to TRBJ2-7, with 8 bases aligning to TRBD2. This CDR3 is 14 amino acids long. Germline V CDR1 and CDR2: SGHRS, YFSETQ. With 1 base clipped from V and 3 bases from J, the junction kept 3 bases outside the gene matches. The CDR3 coding sequence is TGCGCCAGCAGCTTGTCGGGAGGGGACTACGAGCAGTACTTC. Encoded protein: CASSLSGGDYEQYF. Full variable domain (remainder filled in from reference TRBV5-1 and TRBJ2-7): KAGVTQTPRYLIKTRGQQVTLSCSPISGHRSVSWYQQTPGQGLQFLFEYFSETQRNKGNFPGRFSGRQFSNSRSEMNVSTLELGDSALYLCASSLSGGDYEQYFGPGTRLTVT.

The chain joins TRBV19 to TRBJ1-5, with a weak D call TRBD1 (5 bases). Germline V CDR1 and CDR2: LNHDA, SQIVND (reference sequence). This CDR3 comprises 14 residues. The ends were cut back, 7 bases at V and 3 bases at J, with 13 bases in the middle. DNA of the CDR3: TGTGCCAGTACTATTGACAGCCCCAATCAGCCCCAGCATTTT. Its protein is CASTIDSPNQPQHF.

The V gene is TRBV16, the J gene TRBJ1-1; D is possibly TRBD1 (6 bases). The CDR3 extends over 14 amino acids. Trimming cost V 7 bases and J 0 bases, with 12 bases left between them. From germline, CDR1 is KGHSY and CDR2 FQNENV. CDR3 amino acids: CASTPGQLNTEAFF. CDR3 DNA: TGTGCCAGCACCCCGGGACAACTGAACACTGAAGCTTTCTTT.

The V and J genes are TRBV10-2 and TRBJ2-3, with 11 bases aligning to TRBD2. With 8 bases clipped from V and 7 bases from J, the junction kept 8 bases outside the gene matches. The CDR3 runs to 14 residues. CDR1 is WSHSY and CDR2 is SAAADI in the germline V gene. CDR3 loop: CASLTSGSPNTQYF. The CDR3 nucleotides are TGCGCCAGCCTTACTAGCGGGAGTCCGAATACGCAGTATTTT.

The chain joins TRBV6-1 to TRBJ1-2; TRBD1 matches at 8 bases. The germline gives CDR1 MNHNS, CDR2 SASEGT. This CDR3 has 13 amino acids. J gave up 8 bases and V 3 bases, and 5 bases lay outside the gene matches. CDR3 region: CASSDGQGGGYTF. CDR3 bases: TGTGCCAGCAGTGACGGACAGGGCGGCGGCTACACCTTC.

V usage is TRBV27 and J usage is TRBJ1-1; D might be TRBD1 (6 bases). The CDR3 is made up of 14 amino acids. Germline CDR1 and CDR2: MNHEY and SMNVEV (reference sequence). Between the trimmed V and J ends, which lost 4 bases and 1 base, there was a span of 10 bases. The chain's CDR3 is CASSWGGANTEAFF. In DNA, the CDR3 is TGTGCCAGCAGTTGGGGGGGGGCGAACACTGAAGCTTTCTTT.

This sequence joins TRBV11-2 and TRBJ1-2, with 10 bases fitting TRBD1. Germline CDR1 reads SGHAT; CDR2 reads FQNNGV. The CDR3 spans 18 residues. Trimming took 4 bases from V and 5 from J; bases not matched to a gene: 16. DNA for the CDR3: TGTGCCAGCAGCTCGAGAGGACAGGGGGGAAAGAACGGATATGGCTACACCTTC. It is translated as CASSSRGQGGKNGYGYTF.

This rearrangement joins TRBV5-1 to TRBJ2-4, with D possibly matching TRBD2 (6 bases). Trimming took off 4 bases at V and 0 bases at J, with 26 bases between the two ends. The CDR3 loop spans 20 amino acids. Looked up from germline, CDR1 is SGHRS and CDR2 is YFSETQ. The chain's CDR3 is CASSPGTPQPIILAKNIQYF. CDR3 nucleotides: TGCGCCAGCAGCCCCGGGACTCCGCAACCCATTATCCTAGCCAAAAACATTCAGTACTTC.

The chain uses TRBV7-9 and TRBJ2-5, with TRBD1 identical over 8 bases. The CDR3 covers 14 residues. Losses at the gene ends were 5 bases for V and 6 bases for J; bases not matched to a gene: 8. Germline lookup yields CDR1 SEHNR and CDR2 FQNEAQ (reference sequence). CDR3 region: CASSPTTGVQTQYF. The CDR3 DNA reads as TGTGCCAGCAGCCCAACGACAGGGGTGCAGACCCAGTACTTC.

V usage is TRBV19 and J usage is TRBJ1-5; 10 bases match TRBD1. The length of the CDR3 is 15 residues. Germline values: CDR1 LNHDA, CDR2 SQIVND (reference sequence). J lost 6 bases, V lost 7 bases, and 9 bases had no gene match. This chain's CDR3 is CASNPDRGRSQPQHF. As DNA, the CDR3 is TGTGCCAGTAACCCTGACAGGGGGCGAAGTCAGCCCCAGCATTTT.

This clone was found a few times. The chain combines TRBV7-2 with TRBJ1-1; D is uncertain. The CDR3 is 12 residues long. Germline V gene data show CDR1 as SGHTA and CDR2 as FQGNSA. The V end was cut by 3 bases, the J end by 4 bases, with 6 bases between. The CDR3 DNA reads TGTGCCAGCAGCTTTGTCGGCACTGAAGCTTTCTTT. It translates to CASSFVGTEAFF.

This CDR3 reads CASRGSTSYEQYF. The CDR3 DNA follows: TGTGCCAGCAGAGGTAGCACATCCTACGAGCAGTACTTC. The chain joins TRBV2 to TRBJ2-7; D call uncertain. This CDR3 has 13 residues. Germline assignment: CDR1 SNHLY and CDR2 FYNNEI. V lost 6 bases, J lost 1 base, and 10 bases lay in between.

The chain couples TRBV4-2 to TRBJ1-1; no definite D call. Germline lookup yields CDR1 LGHNA and CDR2 YNFKEQ. This CDR3 spans 14 amino acids. V lost 0 bases and J 2 bases, leaving 7 bases between the germline ends. CDR3 nucleotides: TGTGCCAGCAGCCAAGATTCAGGAAACACTGAAGCTTTCTTT. This encodes CASSQDSGNTEAFF.

In this sample, this clone turned up once. The rearrangement uses TRBV10-3 and TRBJ2-7; 9 bases are shared with TRBD1. CDR1 and CDR2 (germline): ENHRY, SYGVKD. Unmatched junction bases numbered 10, after V lost 8 bases and J lost 2 bases. This CDR3 spans 15 amino acids. CDR3 protein: CAIDPRGQGAYEQYF. The CDR3 DNA reads TGTGCCATCGATCCGAGGGGACAGGGCGCCTACGAGCAGTACTTC.